The T cell receptor beta chain under discussion was sequenced for a study of PD-1 blockade in classical Hodgkin lymphoma (TCRdb year 2020). Looking at the study overall: Nivolumab dosing was 3 mg/kg intravenously every 2 weeks, continuing until either disease progression or unacceptable toxicity. The study used CyTOF and TCR beta sequencing to define a peripheral blood immune signature of response to PD-1 blockade in classical Hodgkin lymphoma. On the study overall, not on this receptor specifically: Baseline diversity similar to that of newly diagnosed patients was observed in trial patients achieving complete response, whereas significantly lower diversity was observed in partial responders and progressors. Baseline TCR diversity was reported as lower in newly diagnosed patients than in healthy donors, and lower still in relapsed/refractory patients. A significant rise by C4D1 was seen in CD4+ but not CD8+ TCR diversity (p=0.0027 vs p=0.16), with the rise being most apparent in complete responders (p=0.02). Lower diversity was observed in patients in whom nivolumab was started less than 1 year after ASCT, and these patients were excluded from later analyses so that confounding by immune reconstitution would be avoided. Only a single clinical trial cohort was studied, and what caused the repertoire differences, possibly disease activity or prior therapy, remained undefined.

What the time point label conveys for this sample: cycle 1 day 1 (C1D1), immediately before nivolumab initiation. Relapse after autologous stem cell transplantation had occurred in all trial patients, and cohorts A, B and C were distinguished by prior brentuximab vedotin exposure. The trial cohort comprised about 60 patients with relapsed/refractory classical Hodgkin lymphoma whose best overall responses were complete response, partial response or progressive disease. In the multi-cohort phase II CheckMate 205 trial, trial patients received single-agent nivolumab. An independent review committee assessed best overall response by applying the 2007 International Working Group response criteria. Trial PBMCs were obtained immediately prior to nivolumab initiation (C1D1) and on therapy at cycle 2 day 1 and cycle 4 day 1. Peripheral blood was collected in 8 mL Vacutainer Cell Preparation Tubes, from which PBMCs were isolated by centrifugation and then cryopreserved.

As to this clone: What this receptor recognizes is not known. No quality values exist for individual bases; no much larger clone is one base distant.

V and J lose 1 base and 4 bases, and a span of 13 bases separates them. From the cysteine through the phenylalanine, the CDR3 covers 15 amino acids. Only the CDR3 DNA is retained, 45 bases long and in frame from the first base. CDR1 and CDR2 are drawn from the germline V gene: MNHNS, SASEGT. The Qiagen DNeasy kit was used to extract genomic DNA both from unsorted PBMCs and from the negatively selected CD4+ and CD8+ fractions. TCR beta CDR3 regions were subjected to amplification by immunoSEQ multiplex PCR with primers that anneal to V and J segments. Amplification bias was minimized using a synthetic immune receptor repertoire, and residual bias was removed computationally after sequencing. The authors processed their data as follows. Repertoire diversity was quantified as the Shannon entropy index using custom Python scripts. The unsorted, CD4+ and CD8+ repertoires were each analyzed separately, with the exception of combined analyses, where CD4+ and CD8+ sequences were merged in silico. Clonal expansion was defined as at least a 2-fold frequency increase after treatment relative to C1D1, with a pseudocount of 0.5 for undetected baseline clones. Clones with 0 or 1 copy at C1D1 were classified as singleton clones, and clones with 2 or more copies were classified as non-singleton clones. Clones expanded in unsorted samples were assigned a CD4+, CD8+ or unknown annotation through matching of protein sequences in sorted samples from the same patient. Wilcoxon tests were applied to paired samples to test diversity changes from C1D1 to C4D1. TCRdb provides this immuneACCESS table in a form limited to in-frame rearrangements. Some clones are lacking; in checked studies, under half of them reflect an unresolved V gene, and why the rest are absent is not known. V and J calls and clone size are given by that table; D and trimming were obtained from the DNA. The sample table contains approximately 61,000 clones; only one count was recorded for 80% to 90% of them. Together, the top ten hold 14% to 15% of the sample.

Sequencing used peripheral blood mononuclear cells (PBMCs), obtained at baseline. This TCR came from a human donor with classical Hodgkin lymphoma. The sequence joins TRBV6-1 to TRBJ1-1, with the D gene too uncertain to name. The DNA sequence reads TGTGCCAGCAGTGAAGTTTGGGAGGTGAGCACTGAAGCTTTCTTT. Protein translation: CASSEVWEVSTEAFF.